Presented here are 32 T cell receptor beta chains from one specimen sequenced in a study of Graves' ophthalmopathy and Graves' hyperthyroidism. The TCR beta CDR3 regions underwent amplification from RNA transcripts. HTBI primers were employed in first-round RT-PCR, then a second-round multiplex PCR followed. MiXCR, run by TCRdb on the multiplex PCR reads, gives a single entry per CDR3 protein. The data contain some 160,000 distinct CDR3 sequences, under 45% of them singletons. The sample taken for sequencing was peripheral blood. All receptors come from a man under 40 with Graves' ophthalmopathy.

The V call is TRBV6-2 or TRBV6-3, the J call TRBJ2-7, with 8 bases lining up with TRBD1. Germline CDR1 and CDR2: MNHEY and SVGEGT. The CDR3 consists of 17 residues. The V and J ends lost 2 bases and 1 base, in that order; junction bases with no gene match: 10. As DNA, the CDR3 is TGTGCCAGCAGTTACCCATTGGACAGGGACGTATCCTACGAGCAGTACTTC. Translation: CASSYPLDRDVSYEQYF.

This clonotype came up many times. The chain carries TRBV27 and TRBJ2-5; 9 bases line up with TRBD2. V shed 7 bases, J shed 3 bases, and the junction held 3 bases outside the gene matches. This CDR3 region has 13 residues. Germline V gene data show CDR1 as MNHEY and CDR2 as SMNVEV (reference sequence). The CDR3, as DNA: TGTGCCAGCACCGTAGCGGGAGAAGAGACCCAGTACTTC. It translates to CASTVAGEETQYF.

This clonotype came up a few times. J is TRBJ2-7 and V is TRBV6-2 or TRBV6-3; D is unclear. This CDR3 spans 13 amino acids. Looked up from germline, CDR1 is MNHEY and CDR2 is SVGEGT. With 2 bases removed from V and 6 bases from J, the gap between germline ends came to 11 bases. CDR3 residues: CASSYRRPSEQYF. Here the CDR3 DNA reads TGTGCCAGCAGTTACCGGCGACCGAGCGAGCAGTACTTC.

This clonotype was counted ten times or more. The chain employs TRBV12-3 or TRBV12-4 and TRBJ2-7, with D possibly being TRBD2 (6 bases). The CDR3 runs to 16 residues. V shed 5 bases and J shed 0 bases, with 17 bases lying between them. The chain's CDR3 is CASSQGTDRLSYEQYF. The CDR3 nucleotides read TGTGCCAGCAGTCAAGGGACTGACCGACTCTCCTACGAGCAGTACTTC.

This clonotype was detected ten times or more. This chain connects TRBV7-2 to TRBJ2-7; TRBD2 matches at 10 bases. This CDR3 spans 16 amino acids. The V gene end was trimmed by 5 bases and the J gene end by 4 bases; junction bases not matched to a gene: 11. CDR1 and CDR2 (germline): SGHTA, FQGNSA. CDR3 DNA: TGTGCCAGCAGCCCGCTAGCGGGAGTAAGTTCGTACGAGCAGTACTTC. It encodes CASSPLAGVSSYEQYF.

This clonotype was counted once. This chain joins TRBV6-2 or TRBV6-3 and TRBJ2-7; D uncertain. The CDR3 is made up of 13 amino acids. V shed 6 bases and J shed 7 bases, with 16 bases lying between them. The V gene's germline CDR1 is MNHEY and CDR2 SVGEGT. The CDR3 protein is CASSQSVVREQYF. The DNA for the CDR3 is TGTGCCAGCAGCCAAAGTGTGGTACGGGAGCAGTACTTC.

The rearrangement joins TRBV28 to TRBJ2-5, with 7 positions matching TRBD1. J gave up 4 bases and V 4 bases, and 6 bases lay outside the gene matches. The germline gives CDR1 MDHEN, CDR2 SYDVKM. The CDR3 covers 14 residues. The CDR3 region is CASSSWDSLETQYF. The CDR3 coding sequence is TGTGCCAGCAGTTCCTGGGACAGTTTAGAGACCCAGTACTTC.

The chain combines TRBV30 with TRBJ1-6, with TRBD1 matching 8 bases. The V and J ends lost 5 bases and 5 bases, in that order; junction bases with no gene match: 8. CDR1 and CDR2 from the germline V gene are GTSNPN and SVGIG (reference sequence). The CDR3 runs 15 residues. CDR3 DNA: TGTGCCTGGGAGCCTCAGGGGGCGAATAATTCACCCCTCCACTTT. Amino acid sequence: CAWEPQGANNSPLHF.

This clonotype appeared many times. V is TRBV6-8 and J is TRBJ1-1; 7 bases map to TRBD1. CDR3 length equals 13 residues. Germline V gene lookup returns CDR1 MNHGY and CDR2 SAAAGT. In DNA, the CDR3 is TGTGGCAAACAGGGGACGCGGAACACTGAAGCTTTCTTT. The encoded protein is CGKQGTRNTEAFF.

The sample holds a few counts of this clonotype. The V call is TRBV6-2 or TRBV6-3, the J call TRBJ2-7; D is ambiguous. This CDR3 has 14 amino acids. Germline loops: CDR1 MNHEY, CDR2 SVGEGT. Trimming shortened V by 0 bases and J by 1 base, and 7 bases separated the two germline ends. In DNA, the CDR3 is TGTGCCAGCAGTTACTCGACATTGTCCTACGAGCAGTACTTC. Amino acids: CASSYSTLSYEQYF.

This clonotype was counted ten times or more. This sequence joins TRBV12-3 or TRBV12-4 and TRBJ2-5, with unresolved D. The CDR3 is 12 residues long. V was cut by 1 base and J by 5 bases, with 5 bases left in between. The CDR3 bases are TGTGCCAGCAGTTTAGTTCGGGAGACCCAGTACTTC. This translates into CASSLVRETQYF.

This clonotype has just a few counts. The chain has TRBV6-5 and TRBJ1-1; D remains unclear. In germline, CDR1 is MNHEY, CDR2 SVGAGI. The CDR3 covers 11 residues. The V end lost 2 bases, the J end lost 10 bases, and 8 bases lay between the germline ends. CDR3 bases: TGTGCCAGCAGTTACGACGGCGCAGCTTTCTTT. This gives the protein CASSYDGAAFF.

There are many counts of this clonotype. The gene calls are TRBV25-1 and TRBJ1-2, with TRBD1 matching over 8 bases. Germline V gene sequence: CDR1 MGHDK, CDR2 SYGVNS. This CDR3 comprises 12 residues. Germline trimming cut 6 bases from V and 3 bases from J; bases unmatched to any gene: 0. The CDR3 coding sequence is TGTGCCAGCAGACAGGGGGACTATGGCTACACCTTC. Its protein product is CASRQGDYGYTF.

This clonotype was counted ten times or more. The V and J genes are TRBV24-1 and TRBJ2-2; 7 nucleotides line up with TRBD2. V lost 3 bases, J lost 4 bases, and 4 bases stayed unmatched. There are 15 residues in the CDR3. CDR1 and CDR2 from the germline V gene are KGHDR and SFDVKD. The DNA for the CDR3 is TGTGCCACCAGTGATCCGACTAGCAGCACCGGGGAGCTGTTTTTT. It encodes CATSDPTSSTGELFF.

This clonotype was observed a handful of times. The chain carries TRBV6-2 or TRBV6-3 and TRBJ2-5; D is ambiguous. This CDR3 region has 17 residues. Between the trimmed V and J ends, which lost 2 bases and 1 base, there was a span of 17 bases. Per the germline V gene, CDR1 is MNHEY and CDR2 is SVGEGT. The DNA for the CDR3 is TGTGCCAGCAGTTACGCCGACCAGCCCCGCTTCCAAGAGACCCAGTACTTC. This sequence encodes CASSYADQPRFQETQYF.

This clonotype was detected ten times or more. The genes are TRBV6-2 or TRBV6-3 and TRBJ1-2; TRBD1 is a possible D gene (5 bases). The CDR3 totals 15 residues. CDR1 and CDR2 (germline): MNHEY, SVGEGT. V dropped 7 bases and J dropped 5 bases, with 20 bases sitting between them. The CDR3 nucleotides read TGTGCCAGCAACACCCCTCAGGGACCCCGGTATGGCTACACCTTC. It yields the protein CASNTPQGPRYGYTF.

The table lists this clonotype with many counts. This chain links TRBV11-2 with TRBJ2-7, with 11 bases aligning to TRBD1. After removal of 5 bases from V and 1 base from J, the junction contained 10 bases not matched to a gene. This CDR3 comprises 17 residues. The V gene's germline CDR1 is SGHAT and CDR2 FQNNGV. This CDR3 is CASSPGQGELRSYEQYF. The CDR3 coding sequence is TGTGCCAGCAGCCCGGGACAGGGGGAGCTGCGGTCCTACGAGCAGTACTTC.

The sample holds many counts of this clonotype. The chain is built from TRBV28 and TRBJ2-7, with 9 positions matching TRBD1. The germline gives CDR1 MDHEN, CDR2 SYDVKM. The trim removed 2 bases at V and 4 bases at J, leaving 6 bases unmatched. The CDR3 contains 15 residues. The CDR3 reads CASSLAGTGFYEQYF. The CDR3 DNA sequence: TGTGCCAGCAGTTTAGCCGGGACAGGGTTTTACGAGCAGTACTTC.

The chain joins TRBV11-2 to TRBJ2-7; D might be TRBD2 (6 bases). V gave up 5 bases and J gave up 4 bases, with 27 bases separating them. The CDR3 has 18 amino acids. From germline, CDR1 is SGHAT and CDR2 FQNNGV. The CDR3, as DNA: TGTGCCAGCAGCGCACACTGGTTGTCGGGGGACGGACCGTACGAGCAGTACTTC. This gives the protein CASSAHWLSGDGPYEQYF.

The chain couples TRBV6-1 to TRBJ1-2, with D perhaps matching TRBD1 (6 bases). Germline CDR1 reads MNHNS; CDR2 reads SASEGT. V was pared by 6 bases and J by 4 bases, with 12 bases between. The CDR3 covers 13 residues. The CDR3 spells CASRGAGTYGYTF. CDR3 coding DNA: TGTGCCAGCAGGGGGGCAGGAACCTATGGCTACACCTTC.

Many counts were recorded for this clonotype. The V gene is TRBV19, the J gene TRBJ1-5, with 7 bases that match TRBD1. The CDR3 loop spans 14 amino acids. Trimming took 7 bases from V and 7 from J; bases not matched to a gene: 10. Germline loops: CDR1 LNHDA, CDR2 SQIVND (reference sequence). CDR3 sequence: CASNAQGRNQPQHF. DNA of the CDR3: TGTGCCAGTAACGCACAGGGGAGGAACCAGCCCCAGCATTTT.

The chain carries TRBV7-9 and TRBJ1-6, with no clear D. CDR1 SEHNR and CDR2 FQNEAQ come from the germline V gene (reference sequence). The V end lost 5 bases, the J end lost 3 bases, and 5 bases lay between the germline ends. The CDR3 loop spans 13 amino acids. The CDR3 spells CASSRDYNSPLHF. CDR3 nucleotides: TGTGCCAGCAGCAGGGACTATAATTCACCCCTCCACTTT. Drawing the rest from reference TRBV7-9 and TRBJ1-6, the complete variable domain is DTGVSQNPRHKITKRGQNVTFRCDPISEHNRLYWYRQTLGQGPEFLTYFQNEAQLEKSRLLSDRFSAERPKGSFSTLEIQRTEQGDSAMYLCASSRDYNSPLHFGNGTRLTVT.

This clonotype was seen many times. The CDR3 loop is CASHEGASRSYEQYF. The CDR3 nucleotides read TGTGCCAGCCATGAGGGCGCTTCCCGGAGCTACGAGCAGTACTTC. J is TRBJ2-7 and V is TRBV28; tentatively, D is TRBD2 (5 bases). V was shortened by 8 bases and J by 3 bases, with 20 bases between the two germline ends. The V gene's germline CDR1 is MDHEN and CDR2 SYDVKM. The CDR3 is 15 amino acids.

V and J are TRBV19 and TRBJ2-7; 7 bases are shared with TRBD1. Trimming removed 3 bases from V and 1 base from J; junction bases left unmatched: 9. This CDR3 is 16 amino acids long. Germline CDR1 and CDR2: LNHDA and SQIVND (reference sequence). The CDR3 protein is CASSIISRGQSYEQYF. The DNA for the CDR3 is TGTGCCAGTAGTATCATCTCTCGGGGACAGTCCTACGAGCAGTACTTC.

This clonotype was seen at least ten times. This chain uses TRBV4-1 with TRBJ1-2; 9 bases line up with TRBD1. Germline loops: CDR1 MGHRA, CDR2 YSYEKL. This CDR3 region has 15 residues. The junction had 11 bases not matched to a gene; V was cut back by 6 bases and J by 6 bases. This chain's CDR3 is CASRKGPGTGHGYTF. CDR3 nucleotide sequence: TGCGCCAGCAGGAAAGGGCCCGGGACAGGGCATGGCTACACCTTC.

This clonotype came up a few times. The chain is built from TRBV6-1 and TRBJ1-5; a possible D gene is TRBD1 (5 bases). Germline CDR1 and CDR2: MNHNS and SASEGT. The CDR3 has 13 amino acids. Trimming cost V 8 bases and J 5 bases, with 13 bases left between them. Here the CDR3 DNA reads TGTGCCAGCCAATCAGGGCAACATCAGCCCCAGCATTTT. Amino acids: CASQSGQHQPQHF.

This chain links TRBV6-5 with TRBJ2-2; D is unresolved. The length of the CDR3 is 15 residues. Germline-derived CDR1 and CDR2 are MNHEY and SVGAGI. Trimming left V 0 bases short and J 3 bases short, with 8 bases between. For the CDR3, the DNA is TGTGCCAGCAGTTACTCAACAGCATACACCGGGGAGCTGTTTTTT. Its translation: CASSYSTAYTGELFF.

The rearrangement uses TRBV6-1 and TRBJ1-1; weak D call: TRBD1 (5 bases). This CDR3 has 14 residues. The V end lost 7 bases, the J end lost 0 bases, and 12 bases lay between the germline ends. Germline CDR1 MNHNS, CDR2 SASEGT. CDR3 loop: CASTWSGMNTEAFF. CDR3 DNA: TGTGCCAGCACCTGGTCAGGGATGAACACTGAAGCTTTCTTT.

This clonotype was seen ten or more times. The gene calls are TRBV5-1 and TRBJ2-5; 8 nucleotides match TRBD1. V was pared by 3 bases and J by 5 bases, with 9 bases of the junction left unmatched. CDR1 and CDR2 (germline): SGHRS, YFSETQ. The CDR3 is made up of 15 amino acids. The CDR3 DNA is TGCGCCAGCAGCTCCGGACAGGGTTCGTTCGAGACCCAGTACTTC. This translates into CASSSGQGSFETQYF. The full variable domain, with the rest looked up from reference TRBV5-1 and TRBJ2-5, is KAGVTQTPRYLIKTRGQQVTLSCSPISGHRSVSWYQQTPGQGLQFLFEYFSETQRNKGNFPGRFSGRQFSNSRSEMNVSTLELGDSALYLCASSSGQGSFETQYFGPGTRLLVL.

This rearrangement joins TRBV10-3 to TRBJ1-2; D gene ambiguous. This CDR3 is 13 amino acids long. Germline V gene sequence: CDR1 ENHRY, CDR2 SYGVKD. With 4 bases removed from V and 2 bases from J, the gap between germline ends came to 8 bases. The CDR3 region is CAISARRNYGYTF. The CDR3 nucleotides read TGTGCCATCAGTGCGCGACGGAACTATGGCTACACCTTC.

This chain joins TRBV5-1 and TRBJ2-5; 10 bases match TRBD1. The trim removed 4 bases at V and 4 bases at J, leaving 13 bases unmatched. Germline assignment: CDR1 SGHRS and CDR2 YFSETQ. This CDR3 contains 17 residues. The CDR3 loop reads CASSEPRDRGGGETQYF. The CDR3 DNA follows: TGCGCCAGCAGCGAACCCCGGGACAGGGGTGGCGGAGAGACCCAGTACTTC.

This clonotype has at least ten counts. The CDR3 spells CASTSAGSGRPSLYEQYF. The CDR3 region has the DNA TGTGCCAGCACCTCGGCAGGTAGCGGGAGGCCCAGCCTCTACGAGCAGTACTTC. The chain joins TRBV28 to TRBJ2-7; 10 bases agree with TRBD2. Germline values: CDR1 MDHEN, CDR2 SYDVKM. The CDR3 runs to 18 residues. V lost 7 bases and J lost 3; bases outside the gene matches: 18.